A single sample gave rise to the 3 T cell receptor beta chains below, sequenced in a study of T cell responses to AZD1222 COVID-19 vaccine. The assay was immunoSEQ multiplex PCR, and TCRdb's table has in-frame clones only and misses some. In the table there are approximately 150,000 clones, roughly 94% of which are singletons. Here the sequenced sample was peripheral blood, taken 28 days after the second AZD1222 dose. All receptors come from an adult who received the AZD1222 COVID-19 vaccine.

The rearrangement uses TRBV6-6 and TRBJ2-1; D tentatively fits TRBD1 or TRBD2 (6 bases each). Germline loops: CDR1 MNHNY, CDR2 SVGAGI (reference sequence). This CDR3 is 15 amino acids long. The V gene lost 6 bases and the J gene lost 8 bases, with 20 bases spanning the gap. The CDR3 nucleotides read TGTGCCAGCAGGGGGGATAGGGGGGTTTCGGATGAGCAGTTCTTC. Amino acids: CASRGDRGVSDEQFF.

This sequence joins TRBV2 and TRBJ1-2; 7 bases match TRBD1. Germline V CDR1 and CDR2: SNHLY, FYNNEI. J was trimmed by 4 bases and V by 8 bases; bases with no gene match: 7. CDR3 length equals 13 residues. This chain's CDR3 is CASERGQGYGYTF. In nucleotides, the CDR3 is TGTGCCAGCGAGAGGGGGCAGGGCTATGGCTACACCTTC.

In its sample, this clone was seen once. V and J are TRBV28 and TRBJ2-1; TRBD1 might be the D (6 bases). Germline assignment: CDR1 MDHEN and CDR2 SYDVKM. The CDR3 runs to 14 residues. The V and J ends lost 7 bases and 3 bases respectively, with 13 bases between them. In nucleotides, the CDR3 is TGTGCCAGCATCCCGAGAGGGGGCTACAATGAGCAGTTCTTC. Protein sequence: CASIPRGGYNEQFF.